This T cell receptor (beta chain) was sequenced for a study of sequential checkpoint blockade in melanoma. Study overall: Maintenance nivolumab came after either treatment sequence.

Using immunoSEQ multiplex PCR, the repertoire was profiled, and TCRdb retains in-frame clones only, with some absent. Of about 20,000 clones in the sample, around 75% were seen once. This CDR3 has 12 amino acids. The germline gives CDR1 MNHEY, CDR2 SMNVEV (reference sequence). Deletions cut 10 bases from V and 4 bases from J, with 13 bases between. The treatment denotes: randomized to nivolumab then ipilimumab (arm A) or the reverse (arm B). PBMC sorting kept live CD3+CD8+ cells without CD19 or CD56. The clonotype originates from a human donor with melanoma. The chain links TRBV27 to TRBJ2-5; unclear D gene. The sequencing used CD8+ T cells sorted from blood (inferred from file names), collected from a patient given nivolumab and ipilimumab in sequence. The CDR3, as DNA: TGTGCCACCTCTAGAGGTCCAGAGACCCAGTACTTC. Translation: CATSRGPETQYF.